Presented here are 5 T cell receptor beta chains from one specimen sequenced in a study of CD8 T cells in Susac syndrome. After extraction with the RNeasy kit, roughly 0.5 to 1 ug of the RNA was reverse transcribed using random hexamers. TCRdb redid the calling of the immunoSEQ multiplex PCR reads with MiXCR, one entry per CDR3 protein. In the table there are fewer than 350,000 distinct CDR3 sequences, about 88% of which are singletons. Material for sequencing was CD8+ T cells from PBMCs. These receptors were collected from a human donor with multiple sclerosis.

CDR3 nucleotides: TGTGCCAGCAGTTCAGACAGGGTTAGCTACGAGCAGTACTTC. As protein: CASSSDRVSYEQYF. The chain is built from TRBV6-5 and TRBJ2-7, with TRBD1 matching 7 bases. Trimming cost V 4 bases and J 3 bases; bases outside gene matches: 6. The CDR3 spans 14 residues. CDR1 and CDR2 from the germline V gene are MNHEY and SVGAGI.

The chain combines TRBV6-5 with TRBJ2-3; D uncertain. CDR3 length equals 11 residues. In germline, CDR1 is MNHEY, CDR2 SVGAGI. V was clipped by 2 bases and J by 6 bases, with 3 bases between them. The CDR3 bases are TGTGCCAGCAGTTACGGGGATACGCAGTATTTT. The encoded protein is CASSYGDTQYF.

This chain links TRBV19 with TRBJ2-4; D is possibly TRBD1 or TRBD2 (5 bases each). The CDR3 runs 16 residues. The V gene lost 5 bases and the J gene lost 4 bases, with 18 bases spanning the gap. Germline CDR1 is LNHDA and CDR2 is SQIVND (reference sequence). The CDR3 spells CASSPAIGTRKNIQYF. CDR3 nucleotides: TGTGCCAGTAGTCCCGCTATAGGGACGAGGAAAAACATTCAGTACTTC.

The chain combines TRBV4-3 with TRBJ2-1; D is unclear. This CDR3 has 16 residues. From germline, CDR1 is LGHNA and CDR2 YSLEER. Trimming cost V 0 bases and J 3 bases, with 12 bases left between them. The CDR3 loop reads CASSQDRYYLYNEQFF. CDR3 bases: TGCGCCAGCAGCCAAGATCGTTACTATCTCTACAATGAGCAGTTCTTC.

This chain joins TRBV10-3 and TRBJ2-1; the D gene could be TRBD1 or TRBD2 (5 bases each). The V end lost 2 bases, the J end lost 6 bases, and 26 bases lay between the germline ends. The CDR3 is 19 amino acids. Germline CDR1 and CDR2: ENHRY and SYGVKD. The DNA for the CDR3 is TGTGCCATCAGTGAGCCCGGCGAGTGGGTCGGGGCAGGCCCCAATGAGCAGTTCTTC. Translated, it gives CAISEPGEWVGAGPNEQFF.